Detailed here is one T cell receptor beta chain. Its antigen specificity is not known. The sample holds no much larger clone one base away, and base qualities are not on file. What this sample's time point label stands for: 12 to 13 months on ibrutinib. For TCR beta library preparation, 1.5 to 2 micrograms of genomic DNA were extracted from the cryopreserved PBMCs. Longitudinal blood samples from CLL patients on ibrutinib monotherapy were analyzed using high-throughput TCR beta sequencing. The patients took part in an open-label, single-center phase 2 trial of ibrutinib monotherapy. This sample is drawn from a study of cytotoxic CD8 clonotypes in ibrutinib-treated CLL (dated by TCRdb to the early 2020s). Broadly, across the study: The cohort had ten to twelve relapsed/refractory and 15 treatment-naive patients; roughly 18 were IGHV unmutated. Partial responses were observed in approximately 24 patients and complete responses in 2; after a median follow-up of around 68 months, remission was maintained in about 15 patients and progression was observed in approximately 12. Samples at response were collected after a median of about twelve months of treatment, with a range of about 6 to 40 months. On average, each sample yielded 270,000 or so productive templates and tens of thousands of productive rearrangements. Of the roughly 90 participants in the trial, approximately 26 had longitudinal samples available. Cryopreserved peripheral blood mononuclear cells were collected at three points: before therapy, at response, and at either sustained remission or disease progression. Patients were still on ibrutinib when every remission and progressive disease sample was collected.

The goal of deep resolution MiSeq sequencing was a depth between 1 in 1 million and 1 in 200,000 T cells, and coverage averaged 10x per clonotype. The immunoSEQ hsTCRB Kit was used to generate the TCR beta libraries. The authors' analysis ran thus. Data were analyzed with ImmunoSEQ Data Assistant and ImmunoSEQ Analyzer, with V, D and J genes assigned per IMGT definitions. Clonality was computed as one minus normalized Shannon entropy of productive rearrangement frequencies, ranging from 0 to 1. Only overrepresented clonotypes making up at least 0.05% of each patient's repertoire were included in the public clonotype analysis. About a dozen age-matched healthy donor repertoires from immuneACCESS served as clonality controls. TCRdb stores this immuneACCESS table with in-frame sequences only. Part of the clones is absent; in the studies checked, under half of the shortfall reflects unresolved V genes, and no reason is known for the rest. The DNA gave D and trimming, while V, J and clone size come from that table. This sample has just over 200,000 clones in its table, and 79% of those were observed once. The top ten hold roughly 11% of the sample.

CDR1 and CDR2 were assigned from the germline V gene as ENHRY and SYGVKD. The junction shows trimming of 3 bases on V and 5 bases on J, plus 1 base between the germline ends. From the cysteine through the phenylalanine, the CDR3 covers 11 amino acids. Solely the CDR3 DNA is kept, with 33 bases framed from the first base. The paper as a whole reports these results and caveats: An increase in clonality was observed at ibrutinib response, with clonality remaining stable during sustained remission and falling back toward baseline at progression. Public clonotypes were rare and either shrank or stayed stable during treatment, and the rise in clonality at ibrutinib response reflected expansion of private clonotypes. Baseline clonality exceeded that of age-matched healthy donors and correlated strongly with circulating CD8+ T-cell counts. Sampling times were not matched between patients in sustained remission and patients whose disease was progressing, and lymph node repertoires were not examined.

The chain uses TRBV10-3 and TRBJ1-4; the D gene remains uncertain. This clonotype originated in a human donor with chronic lymphocytic leukemia. The specimen comprised PBMCs, sampled after 12 months of ibrutinib treatment. The sequence in DNA is TGTGCCATCAGTGAAAATGAAAAACTGTTTTTT. Translation gives CAISENEKLFF.